This T cell receptor beta chain was recorded in a study of T cell responses to AZD1222 COVID-19 vaccine. The assay was immunoSEQ multiplex PCR, and TCRdb's table has in-frame clones only and misses some. The repertoire consists of 100,000 or so clones, with approximately 90% occurring once and the leading ten covering 9.1%. CDR1 is KGHDR, CDR2 SFDVKD, per germline. J gave up 2 bases and V 2 bases, and 0 bases lay outside the gene matches. The CDR3 covers 16 residues. The clonotype was recovered from an adult in good health. This sequence joins TRBV24-1 and TRBJ2-1, with 12 bases lining up with TRBD2. The source material was peripheral blood, sampled on day 0 of AZD1222 vaccination. CDR3 amino acids: CATSDSSGRAYNEQFF. The DNA of the CDR3 is TGTGCCACCAGTGATTCTAGCGGGAGGGCCTACAATGAGCAGTTCTTC.